The clone carrying this T cell receptor beta chain has just a few counts. These data come from a study of T-cell reconstitution after alpha-beta-depleted transplantation in children. Unique molecular identifiers were used in preparing the TCRbeta library. MiXCR was run by TCRdb on the PCR reads, yielding one entry per CDR3 protein. Here the sample spans about 640,000 distinct CDR3 sequences, roughly 15% being singletons. Germline CDR1 and CDR2: MNHNS and SASEGT. Unmatched junction bases numbered 5, after V lost 7 bases and J lost 3 bases. CDR3 length equals 15 residues. The V call is TRBV6-1, the J call TRBJ2-2; 10 bases map to TRBD1. This TCR was sampled from a human donor who donated a stem cell graft to a child with acute myeloid leukemia. This sample comprised PBMCs from the stem cell graft donor, obtained from the stem cell graft. The CDR3, as DNA: TGTGCCAGCATCCCGGGACAGGGGCACACCGGGGAGCTGTTTTTT. Protein product: CASIPGQGHTGELFF.